Below, one TCR beta chain is given with its context. The antigen remains undetermined. TCRdb keeps only in-frame clones here, not all; method: immunoSEQ multiplex PCR. The sample consists of 110,000 or so clones, about 92% of them appearing once. These data come from a study of siplizumab effects on memory and regulatory T cells. Broader study findings: Siplizumab caused a significant drop in alloreactive sequences traceable to unstimulated CD4+ memory cells. Relative to controls at roughly 28%, mappable alloreactive CD4+ clones exhibited a mean Treg-derived proportion of less than 70% with siplizumab. The suppressive capacity of proliferating Tregs from siplizumab cultures remained unconfirmed.

The CDR3 extends over 19 amino acids. The trim removed 2 bases at V and 2 bases at J, leaving 14 bases unmatched. Germline lookup yields CDR1 SGHTA and CDR2 FQGTGA. This sequence originates from a human donor in good health. The sequenced sample was CD4+ T cells sorted from blood. J is TRBJ2-3 and V is TRBV7-3; TRBD2 matches 9 bases. CDR3 sequence: CASSLGILLAGSSTDTQYF. CDR3 nucleotide sequence: TGTGCCAGCAGCTTAGGGATCCTACTAGCGGGCTCGTCCACAGATACGCAGTATTTT.